This section outlines one T cell receptor (beta chain) sequence together with its context. This record comes from a study of blood T cell repertoires in COVID-19. Sequencing used immunoSEQ multiplex PCR; TCRdb keeps in-frame clones, though not all of them. The table includes some 170,000 clones, over 70% detected once. The CDR3 runs 14 residues. Germline lookup yields CDR1 SGHRS and CDR2 YFSETQ. V dropped 0 bases and J dropped 1 base, with 5 bases sitting between them. The chain combines TRBV5-1 with TRBJ1-5; D unresolved. This TCR was recovered from a woman aged 40 to 49 with COVID-19, enrolled during active disease. Material: peripheral blood. CDR3 loop: CASSLDGSNQPQHF. The CDR3 region has the DNA TGCGCCAGCAGCTTGGACGGGAGCAATCAGCCCCAGCATTTT.